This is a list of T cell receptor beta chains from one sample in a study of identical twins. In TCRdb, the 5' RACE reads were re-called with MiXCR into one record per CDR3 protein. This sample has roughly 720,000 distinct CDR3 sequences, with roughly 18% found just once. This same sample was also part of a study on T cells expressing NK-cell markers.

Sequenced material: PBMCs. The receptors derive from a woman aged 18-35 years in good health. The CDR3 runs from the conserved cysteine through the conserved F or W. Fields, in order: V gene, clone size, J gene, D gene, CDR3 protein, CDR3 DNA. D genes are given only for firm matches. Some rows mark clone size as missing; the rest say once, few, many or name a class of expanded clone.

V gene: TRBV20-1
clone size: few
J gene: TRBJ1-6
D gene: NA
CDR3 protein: CSARDLKSSGSPLHF
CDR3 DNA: TGCAGTGCTAGAGATCTGAAGTCTAGCGGTTCACCCCTCCACTTT

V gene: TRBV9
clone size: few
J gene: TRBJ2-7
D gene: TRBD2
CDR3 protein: CASSVDGGSSYEQYF
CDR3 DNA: TGTGCCAGCAGCGTAGACGGGGGGAGCTCCTACGAGCAGTACTTC

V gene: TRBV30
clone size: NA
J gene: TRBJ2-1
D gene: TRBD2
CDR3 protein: CAWGRLAGGEFF
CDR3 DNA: TGTGCCTGGGGTAGGCTAGCGGGAGGCGAGTTCTTC

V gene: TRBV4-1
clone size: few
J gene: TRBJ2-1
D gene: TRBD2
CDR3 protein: CASSPFILAASYNEQFF
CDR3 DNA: TGCGCCAGCAGCCCCTTCATCCTAGCGGCCTCCTACAATGAGCAGTTCTTC

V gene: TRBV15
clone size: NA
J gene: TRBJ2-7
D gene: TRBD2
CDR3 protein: CATSGFGGSLISEQYF
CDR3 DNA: TGTGCCACCAGCGGATTCGGGGGGAGCCTCATCTCCGAGCAGTACTTC

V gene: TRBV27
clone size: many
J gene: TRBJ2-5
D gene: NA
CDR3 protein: CASSSPRQVGETQYF
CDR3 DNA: TGTGCCAGCAGCTCCCCGCGACAGGTTGGGGAGACCCAGTACTTC

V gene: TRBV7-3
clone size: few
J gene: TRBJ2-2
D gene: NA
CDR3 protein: CASSLGFNTGELFF
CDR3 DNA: TGTGCCAGCAGCTTAGGTTTTAACACCGGGGAGCTGTTTTTT

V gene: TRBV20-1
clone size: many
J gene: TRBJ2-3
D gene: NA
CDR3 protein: CSARRRSGADTQYF
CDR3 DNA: TGCAGTGCTAGGAGGAGGAGCGGAGCAGATACGCAGTATTTT

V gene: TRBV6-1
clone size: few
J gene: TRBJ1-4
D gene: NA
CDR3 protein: CASKGVRVKEKLFF
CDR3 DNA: TGTGCCAGCAAGGGGGTCAGGGTTAAGGAAAAACTGTTTTTT

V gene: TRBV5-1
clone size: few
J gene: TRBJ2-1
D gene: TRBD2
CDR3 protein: CASSFSVGTSGSYEQFF
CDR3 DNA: TGCGCCAGCAGCTTCAGCGTTGGGACTAGCGGGAGTTATGAGCAGTTCTTC

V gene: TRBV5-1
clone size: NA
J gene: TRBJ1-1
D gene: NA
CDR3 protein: CASRREAEAFF
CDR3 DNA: TGCGCCAGCCGCAGGGAGGCTGAAGCTTTCTTT

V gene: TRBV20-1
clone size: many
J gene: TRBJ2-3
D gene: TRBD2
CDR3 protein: CSAYSGGRRTDTQYF
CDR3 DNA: TGCAGTGCTTATAGCGGGGGCCGACGCACAGATACGCAGTATTTT

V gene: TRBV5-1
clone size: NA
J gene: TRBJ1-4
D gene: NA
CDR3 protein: CASRAGTGNEKLFF
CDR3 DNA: TGCGCCAGCAGAGCCGGGACGGGGAATGAAAAACTGTTTTTT

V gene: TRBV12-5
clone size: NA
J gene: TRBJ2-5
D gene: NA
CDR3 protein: CASGLVPWQGRETQYF
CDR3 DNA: TGTGCTAGTGGTTTGGTACCATGGCAGGGAAGAGAGACCCAGTACTTC

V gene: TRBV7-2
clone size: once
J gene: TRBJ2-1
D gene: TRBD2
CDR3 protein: CASSPNLSGSFGEQFF
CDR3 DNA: TGTGCCAGCAGCCCGAACCTTAGCGGGAGCTTCGGTGAGCAGTTCTTC

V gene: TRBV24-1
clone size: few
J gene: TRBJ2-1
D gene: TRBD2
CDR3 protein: CATSDRLAGEQFF
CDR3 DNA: TGTGCCACCAGTGATCGGCTAGCGGGTGAGCAGTTCTTC

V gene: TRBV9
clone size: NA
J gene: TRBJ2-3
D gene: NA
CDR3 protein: CASGGGDPSDTQYF
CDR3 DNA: TGTGCCAGCGGAGGAGGAGATCCTAGTGATACGCAGTATTTT

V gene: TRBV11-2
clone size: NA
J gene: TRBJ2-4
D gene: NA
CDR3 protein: CASSLDYPFEGIDDIQYF
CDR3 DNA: TGTGCCAGCAGCTTAGATTACCCTTTCGAAGGAATCGACGACATTCAGTACTTC

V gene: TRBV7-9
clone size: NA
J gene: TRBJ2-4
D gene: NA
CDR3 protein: CASSPGGGQSNIQYF
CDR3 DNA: TGTGCCAGCAGCCCCGGAGGGGGACAGTCAAACATTCAGTACTTC

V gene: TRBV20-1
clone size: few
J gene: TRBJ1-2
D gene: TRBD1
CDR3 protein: CSADPGQGYGYTF
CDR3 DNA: TGCAGTGCAGATCCGGGACAGGGATATGGCTACACCTTC

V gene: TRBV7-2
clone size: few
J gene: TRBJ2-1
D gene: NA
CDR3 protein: CASSLAVERSDEQFF
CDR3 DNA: TGTGCCAGCAGCTTAGCTGTCGAGAGGTCCGATGAGCAGTTCTTC

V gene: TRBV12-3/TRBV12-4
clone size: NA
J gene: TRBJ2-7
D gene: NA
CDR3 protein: CASSFVADYEQYF
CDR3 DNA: TGTGCCAGCAGTTTTGTGGCCGACTACGAGCAGTACTTC

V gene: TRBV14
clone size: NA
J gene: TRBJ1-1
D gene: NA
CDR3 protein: CASSQGRGSYTEAFF
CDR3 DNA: TGTGCCAGCAGCCAAGGGAGGGGGTCCTACACTGAAGCTTTCTTT

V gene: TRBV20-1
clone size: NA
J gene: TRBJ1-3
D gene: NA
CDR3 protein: CSARDLGTTLSGNTIYF
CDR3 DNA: TGCAGTGCTAGAGACCTCGGGACAACCCTCTCTGGAAACACCATATATTTT

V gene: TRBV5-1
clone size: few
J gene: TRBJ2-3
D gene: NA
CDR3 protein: CASSLGQARETDTQYF
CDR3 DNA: TGCGCCAGCAGCTTGGGGCAGGCCCGGGAGACAGATACGCAGTATTTT

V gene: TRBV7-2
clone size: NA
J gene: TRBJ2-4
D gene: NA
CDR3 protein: CASSLVRGTGLQYF
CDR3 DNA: TGTGCCAGCAGCTTAGTCCGGGGCACGGGGCTTCAGTACTTC

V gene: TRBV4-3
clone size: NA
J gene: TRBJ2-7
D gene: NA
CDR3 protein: CASSLFYGRDEQYF
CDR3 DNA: TGCGCCAGCAGCCTATTTTACGGGAGAGACGAGCAGTACTTC

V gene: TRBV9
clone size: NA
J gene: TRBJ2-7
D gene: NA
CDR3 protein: CASSVSPPDEQYF
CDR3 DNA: TGTGCCAGCAGCGTATCCCCCCCCGACGAGCAGTACTTC

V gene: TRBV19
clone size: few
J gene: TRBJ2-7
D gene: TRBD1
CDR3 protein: CASGDSDVYEQYF
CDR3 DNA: TGTGCCAGTGGGGACAGCGATGTTTACGAGCAGTACTTC

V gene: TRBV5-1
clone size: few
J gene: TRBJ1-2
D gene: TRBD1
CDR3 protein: CASSPVPGQGNYGYTF
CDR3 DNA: TGCGCCAGCAGCCCAGTCCCGGGACAGGGGAACTATGGCTACACCTTC

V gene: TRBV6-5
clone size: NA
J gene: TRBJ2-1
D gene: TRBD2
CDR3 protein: CASSYFGSGVNNEQFF
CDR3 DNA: TGTGCCAGCAGTTACTTCGGTAGCGGGGTAAACAATGAGCAGTTCTTC

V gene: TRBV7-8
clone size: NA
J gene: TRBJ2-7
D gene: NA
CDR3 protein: CASSLGAYSYEQYF
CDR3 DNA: TGTGCCAGCAGCTTAGGAGCCTACTCCTACGAGCAGTACTTC

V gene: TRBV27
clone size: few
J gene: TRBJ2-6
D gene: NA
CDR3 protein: CASSLLPPLTGEAGANVLTF
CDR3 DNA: TGTGCCAGCAGTTTGCTTCCGCCTTTAACAGGGGAGGCTGGGGCCAACGTCCTGACTTTC

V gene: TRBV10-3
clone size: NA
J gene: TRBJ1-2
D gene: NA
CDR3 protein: CAISESQTSAYGYTF
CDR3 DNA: TGTGCCATCAGTGAATCCCAGACAAGCGCCTATGGCTACACCTTC

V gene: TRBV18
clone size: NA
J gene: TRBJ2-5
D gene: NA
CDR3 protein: CASSSFRTPGETQYF
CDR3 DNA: TGTGCCAGCTCATCCTTTCGGACCCCAGGGGAGACCCAGTACTTC

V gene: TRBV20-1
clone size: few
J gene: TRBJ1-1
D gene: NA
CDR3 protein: CSASSGGSTEAFF
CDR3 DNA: TGCAGTGCTAGTAGTGGGGGGAGCACTGAAGCTTTCTTT

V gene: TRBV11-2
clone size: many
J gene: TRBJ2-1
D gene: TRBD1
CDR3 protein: CASSLGGRSYNEQFF
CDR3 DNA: TGTGCCAGCAGTTTAGGGGGCCGCTCCTACAATGAGCAGTTCTTC

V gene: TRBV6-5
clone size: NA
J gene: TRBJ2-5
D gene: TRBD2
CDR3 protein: CASSYSSGGKTQYF
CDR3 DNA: TGTGCCAGCAGTTACTCTTCGGGGGGAAAGACCCAGTACTTC

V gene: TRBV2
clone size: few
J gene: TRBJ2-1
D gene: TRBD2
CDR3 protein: CASSASAAAGGGQFF
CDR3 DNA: TGTGCCAGCAGTGCATCAGCCGCTGCGGGAGGGGGGCAGTTCTTC

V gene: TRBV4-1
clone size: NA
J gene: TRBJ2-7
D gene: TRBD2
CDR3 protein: CASSQLLAASSYEQYF
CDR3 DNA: TGCGCCAGCAGCCAACTTCTAGCGGCGAGCTCCTACGAGCAGTACTTC

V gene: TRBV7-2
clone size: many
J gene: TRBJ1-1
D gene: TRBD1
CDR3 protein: CASSPRQGASSTEAFF
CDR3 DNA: TGTGCCAGCAGCCCTAGACAGGGGGCGTCGAGCACTGAAGCTTTCTTT

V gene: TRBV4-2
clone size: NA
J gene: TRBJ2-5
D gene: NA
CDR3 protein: CASSQPGPGETQYF
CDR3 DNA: TGTGCCAGCAGCCAACCCGGACCCGGGGAGACCCAGTACTTC

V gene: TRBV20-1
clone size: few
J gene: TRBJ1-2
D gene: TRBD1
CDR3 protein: CSALGQALYTF
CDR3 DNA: TGCAGTGCTCTCGGACAGGCCCTCTACACCTTC

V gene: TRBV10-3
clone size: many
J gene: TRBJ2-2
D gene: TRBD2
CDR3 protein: CAISVGLAGPWSGELFF
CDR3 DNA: TGTGCCATCAGTGTTGGACTAGCGGGACCCTGGTCCGGGGAGCTGTTTTTT

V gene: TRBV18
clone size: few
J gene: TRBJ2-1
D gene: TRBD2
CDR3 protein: CASSPPWAGVTNEQFF
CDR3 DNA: TGTGCCAGCTCACCTCCCTGGGCGGGAGTTACGAATGAGCAGTTCTTC

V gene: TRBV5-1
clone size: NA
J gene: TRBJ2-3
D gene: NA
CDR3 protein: CASSLDGRGRTDTQYF
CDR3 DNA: TGCGCCAGCAGCTTGGATGGGCGCGGTCGCACAGATACGCAGTATTTT

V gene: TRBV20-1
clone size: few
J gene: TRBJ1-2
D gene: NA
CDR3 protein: CSAHQGSPGGYTF
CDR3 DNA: TGCAGTGCTCATCAGGGAAGTCCGGGAGGCTACACCTTC

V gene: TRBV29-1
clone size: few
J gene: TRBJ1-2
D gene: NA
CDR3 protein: CSVENYGYTF
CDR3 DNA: TGCAGCGTTGAGAACTATGGCTACACCTTC

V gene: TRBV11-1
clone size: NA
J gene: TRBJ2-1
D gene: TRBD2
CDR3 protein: CASGTGFGSLAGGYNEQFF
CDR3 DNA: TGTGCCAGCGGAACTGGATTCGGGTCCCTAGCGGGGGGCTACAATGAGCAGTTCTTC

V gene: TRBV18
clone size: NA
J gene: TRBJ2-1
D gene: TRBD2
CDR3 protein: CASSRAGGREQFF
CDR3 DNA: TGTGCCAGCTCAAGAGCGGGAGGGCGTGAGCAGTTCTTC